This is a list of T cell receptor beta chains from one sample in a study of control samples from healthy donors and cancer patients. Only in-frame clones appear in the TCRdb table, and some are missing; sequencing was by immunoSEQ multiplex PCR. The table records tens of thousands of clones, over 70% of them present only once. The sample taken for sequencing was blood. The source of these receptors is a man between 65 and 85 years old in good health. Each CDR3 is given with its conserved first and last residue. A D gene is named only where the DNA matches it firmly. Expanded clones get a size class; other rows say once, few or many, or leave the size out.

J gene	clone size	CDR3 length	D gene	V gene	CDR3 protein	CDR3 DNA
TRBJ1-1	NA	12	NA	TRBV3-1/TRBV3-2	CASSKDAGEAFF	TGTGCCAGCAGCAAGGACGCCGGTGAAGCTTTCTTT
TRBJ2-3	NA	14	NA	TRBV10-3	CAISEGDNTDTQYF	TGTGCCATCAGTGAGGGTGATAACACAGATACGCAGTATTTT
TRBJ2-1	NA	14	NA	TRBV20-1	CSASKDSPPDEQFF	TGCAGTGCTAGTAAGGACTCGCCCCCGGATGAGCAGTTCTTC
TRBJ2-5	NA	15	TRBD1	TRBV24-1	CATSDAEGAGETQYF	TGTGCCACCAGTGATGCAGAGGGGGCCGGAGAGACCCAGTACTTC
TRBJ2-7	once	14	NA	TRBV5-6	CASSFRDLSLEQYF	TGTGCCAGCAGCTTCAGGGACCTTAGTCTCGAGCAGTACTTC
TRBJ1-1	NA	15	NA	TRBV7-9	CASRARGPRNTEAFF	TGTGCCAGCAGAGCCAGAGGTCCCCGGAACACTGAAGCTTTCTTT
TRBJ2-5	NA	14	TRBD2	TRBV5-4	CASTLAGGVETQYF	TGTGCCAGCACCCTAGCGGGAGGAGTGGAGACCCAGTACTTC
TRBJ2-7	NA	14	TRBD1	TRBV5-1	CASSIGGASNEQYF	TGCGCCAGCTCCATAGGGGGCGCTTCGAACGAGCAGTACTTC
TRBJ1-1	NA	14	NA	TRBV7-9	CASSLDPPGTEAFF	TGTGCCAGCAGCTTGGACCCGCCGGGCACTGAAGCTTTCTTT
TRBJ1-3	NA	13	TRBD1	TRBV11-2	CASSWDRGNTIYF	TGTGCCAGCAGCTGGGACAGGGGAAACACCATATATTTT
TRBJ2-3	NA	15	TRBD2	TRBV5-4	CASSLWTSGGDTQYF	TGTGCCAGCAGCTTATGGACTAGCGGGGGGGATACGCAGTATTTT
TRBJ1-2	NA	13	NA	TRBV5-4	CASSLPGNYGYTF	TGTGCCAGCAGCTTGCCAGGGAACTATGGCTACACCTTC
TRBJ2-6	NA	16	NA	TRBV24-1	CATSDYNRAGANVLTF	TGTGCCACCAGTGATTACAACAGGGCTGGGGCCAACGTCCTGACTTTC
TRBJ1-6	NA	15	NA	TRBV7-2	CASSPAGGRDSPLHF	TGTGCCAGCAGCCCCGCGGGGGGGCGTGATTCACCCCTCCACTTT
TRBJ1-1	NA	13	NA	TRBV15	CATSRGGLTEAFF	TGTGCCACCAGCAGAGGGGGACTCACTGAAGCTTTCTTT
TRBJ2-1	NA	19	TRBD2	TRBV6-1	CASSKGSGSALSSYNEQFF	TGTGCCAGCAGTAAAGGTAGCGGGAGCGCCTTAAGTTCCTACAATGAGCAGTTCTTC
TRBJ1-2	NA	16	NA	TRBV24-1	CATSRAGALPLDGYTF	TGTGCCACCAGTAGAGCAGGAGCTCTCCCTTTGGATGGCTACACCTTC
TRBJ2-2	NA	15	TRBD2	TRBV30	CAWSVLAGGLTELFF	TGTGCCTGGAGTGTCTTAGCGGGGGGGCTTACGGAGCTGTTTTTT
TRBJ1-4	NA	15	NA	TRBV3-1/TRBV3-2	CASSQDLGSGEKLFF	TGTGCCAGCAGCCAAGATCTTGGGAGTGGTGAAAAACTGTTTTTT
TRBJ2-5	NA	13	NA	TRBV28	CASSFSGTKTQYF	TGTGCCAGCAGTTTTTCAGGGACGAAGACCCAGTACTTC
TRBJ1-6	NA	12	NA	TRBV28	CASMGENSPLHF	TGTGCCAGCATGGGGGAAAATTCACCCCTCCACTTT
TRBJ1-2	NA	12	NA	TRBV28	CASSSPFSPYTF	TGTGCCAGCAGTTCCCCCTTTAGCCCATACACCTTC
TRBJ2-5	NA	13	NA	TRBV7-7	CASSQGFQETQYF	TGTGCCAGCAGCCAGGGCTTTCAAGAGACCCAGTACTTC
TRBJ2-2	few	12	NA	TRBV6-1	CASSEWVGELFF	TGTGCCAGCAGTGAATGGGTCGGGGAGCTGTTTTTT
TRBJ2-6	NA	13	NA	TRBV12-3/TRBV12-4	CASTYSGANVLTF	TGTGCCAGCACCTACTCTGGGGCCAACGTCCTGACTTTC
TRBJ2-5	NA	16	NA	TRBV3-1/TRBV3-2	CASSQGLSRKQETQYF	TGTGCCAGCAGCCAAGGGCTCAGCAGGAAGCAAGAGACCCAGTACTTC
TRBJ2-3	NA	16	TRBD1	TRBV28	CASSRLARGMEDTQYF	TGTGCCAGCAGCCGTCTCGCCAGGGGGATGGAAGATACGCAGTATTTT
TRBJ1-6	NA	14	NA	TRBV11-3	CASSQTYSNSPLHF	TGTGCCAGCAGCCAGACATATTCCAATTCACCCCTCCACTTT
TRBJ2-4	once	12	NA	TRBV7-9	CASSLGPDIQYF	TGTGCCAGCAGCCTTGGCCCGGACATTCAGTACTTC
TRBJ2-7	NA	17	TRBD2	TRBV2	CASSEALSGGTSYEQYF	TGTGCCAGCAGTGAAGCGCTCAGCGGGGGGACCTCCTACGAGCAGTACTTC